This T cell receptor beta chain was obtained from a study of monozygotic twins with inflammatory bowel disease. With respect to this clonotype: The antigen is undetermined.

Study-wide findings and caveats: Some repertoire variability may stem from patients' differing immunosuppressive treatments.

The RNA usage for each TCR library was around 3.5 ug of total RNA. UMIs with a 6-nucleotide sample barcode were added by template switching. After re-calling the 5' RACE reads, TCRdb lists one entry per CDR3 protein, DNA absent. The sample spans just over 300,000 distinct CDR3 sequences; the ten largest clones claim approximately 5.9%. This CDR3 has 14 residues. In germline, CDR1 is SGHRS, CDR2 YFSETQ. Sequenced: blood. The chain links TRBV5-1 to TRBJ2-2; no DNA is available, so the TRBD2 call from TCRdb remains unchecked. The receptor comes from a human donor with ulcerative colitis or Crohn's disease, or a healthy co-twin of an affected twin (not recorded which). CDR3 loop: CASSLETTTGELFF.